The 7 T cell receptor beta chains listed next were all sequenced from one sample in a study of graft-versus-host responses after intestinal transplantation. Profiling relied on immunoSEQ multiplex PCR, and the TCRdb table lists in-frame clones only, not all of them. The repertoire holds around 99,000 clones, with about nine tenths as singletons. Antigens for these TCRs are unknown. Specimen: unstimulated CD4+ T cells sorted from spleen or lymph node cells, collected before transplant. The source is a human donor who was the organ donor for an intestinal transplant.

This sequence joins TRBV4-1 and TRBJ1-5; no clear D. The V gene lost 6 bases and the J gene lost 7 bases, with 13 bases spanning the gap. This CDR3 comprises 13 residues. Germline V gives CDR1 MGHRA, CDR2 YSYEKL. The CDR3: CASSLRDGQPQHF. Here the CDR3 DNA reads TGCGCCAGCAGTCTTCGGGATGGACAGCCCCAGCATTTT.

The chain uses TRBV28 and TRBJ2-7; TRBD2 is a possible D gene (6 bases). V shed 7 bases and J shed 1 base, with 14 bases lying between them. The CDR3 extends over 14 amino acids. Germline-derived CDR1 and CDR2 are MDHEN and SYDVKM. This CDR3 reads CASTGSGDSYEQYF. The CDR3 DNA reads TGTGCCAGCACGGGTAGCGGAGATTCCTACGAGCAGTACTTC.

This rearrangement joins TRBV27 to TRBJ1-1; 8 nucleotides match TRBD1. Germline V gene sequence: CDR1 MNHEY, CDR2 SMNVEV (reference sequence). V lost 6 bases, J lost 6 bases, and 9 bases stayed unmatched. CDR3 size: 14 residues. CDR3 DNA sequence: TGTGCCAGCAGGCCGCAGGGGGCCTTCTCTGAAGCTTTCTTT. Its protein is CASRPQGAFSEAFF.

This clone was counted only a few times. CDR3 nucleotides: TGTGCCAGCAAACGGGGGGACAGTTACAATGAGCAGTTCTTC. Protein: CASKRGDSYNEQFF. The V and J genes are TRBV7-2 and TRBJ2-1; D possibly uses TRBD1 or TRBD2 (7 bases each). The CDR3 covers 14 residues. The ends were cut back, 7 bases at V and 4 bases at J, with 14 bases in the middle. Germline V gene lookup returns CDR1 SGHTA and CDR2 FQGNSA. Variable domain in full (rest from reference TRBV7-2 and TRBJ2-1): GAGVSQSPSNKVTEKGKDVELRCDPISGHTALYWYRQSLGQGLEFLIYFQGNSAPDKSGLPSDRFSAERTGGSVSTLTIQRTQQEDSAVYLCASKRGDSYNEQFFGPGTRLTVL.

V gene TRBV4-1 combines with J gene TRBJ2-5; 16 bases map to TRBD2. Near its end, the DNA agrees better with TRBJ2-7, so the J call may be wrong. The CDR3 has 16 amino acids. Germline V gene lookup returns CDR1 MGHRA and CDR2 YSYEKL. This CDR3 reads CASSQGLAGGPYEQYF. In nucleotides, the CDR3 is TGCGCCAGCAGCCAGGGACTAGCGGGGGGGCCATACGAGCAGTACTTC.

V and J are TRBV27 and TRBJ2-7, with TRBD2 as a possible D gene (5 bases). Germline V CDR1 and CDR2: MNHEY, SMNVEV (reference sequence). CDR3 length: 16 residues. V was pared by 0 bases and J by 4 bases, with 16 bases between. The CDR3 here is CASSLSRLPLGYEQYF. DNA of the CDR3: TGTGCCAGCAGTTTATCCCGACTACCTCTCGGATACGAGCAGTACTTC.

CDR3 protein: CASSYETGVRSPLHF. CDR3 nucleotide sequence: TGTGCCAGCAGTTACGAGACAGGGGTAAGGTCACCCCTCCACTTT. The rearrangement uses TRBV6-5 and TRBJ1-6; 8 nucleotides line up with TRBD1. Looked up from germline, CDR1 is MNHEY and CDR2 is SVGAGI. V shed 2 bases, J shed 10 bases, and the junction held 7 bases outside the gene matches. CDR3 length equals 15 residues.